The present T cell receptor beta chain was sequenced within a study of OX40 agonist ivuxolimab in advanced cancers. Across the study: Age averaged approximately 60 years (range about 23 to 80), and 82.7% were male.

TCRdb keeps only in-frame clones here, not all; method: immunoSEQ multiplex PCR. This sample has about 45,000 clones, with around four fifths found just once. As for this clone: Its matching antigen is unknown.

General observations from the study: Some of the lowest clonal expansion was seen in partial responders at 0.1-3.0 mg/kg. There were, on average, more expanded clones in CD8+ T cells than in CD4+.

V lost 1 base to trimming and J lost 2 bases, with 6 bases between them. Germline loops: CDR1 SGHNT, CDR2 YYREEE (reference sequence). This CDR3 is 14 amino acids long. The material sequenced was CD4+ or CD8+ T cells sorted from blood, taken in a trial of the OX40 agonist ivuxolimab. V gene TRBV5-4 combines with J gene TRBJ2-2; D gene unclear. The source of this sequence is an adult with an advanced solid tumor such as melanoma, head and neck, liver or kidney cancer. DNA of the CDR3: TGTGCCAGCAGCTTGTTATTTAACACCGGGGAGCTGTTTTTT. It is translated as CASSLLFNTGELFF.